These T cell receptor beta chains were read from a single sample in a study of blood T cell repertoires in COVID-19. TCRdb's table, derived via immunoSEQ multiplex PCR, lists solely in-frame clones and lacks some. The sample has 150,000 or so clones; approximately 83% are singletons. Sequenced material: peripheral blood. These receptors were obtained from a human donor in a cohort sampled during active COVID-19. CDR3s include the opening cysteine and the closing phenylalanine or tryptophan. D genes are given only for firm matches. Clone size is given for some rows only: seen once, a few or many times, or a class if the clone is expanded.

NA,TRBJ2-6,TRBV15,NA,CATSRDPLYSGANVLTF,TGTGCCACCAGCAGAGATCCGCTATACTCTGGGGCCAACGTCCTGACTTTC
TRBD2,TRBJ2-7,TRBV10-3,NA,CAISEGTSRHEQYF,TGTGCCATCAGTGAGGGGACTAGTCGTCACGAGCAGTACTTC
TRBD2,TRBJ2-2,TRBV24-1,NA,CATSDTGAGAGGELFF,TGTGCCACCAGTGATACCGGAGCGGGAGCGGGCGGGGAGCTGTTTTTT
TRBD1,TRBJ2-1,TRBV5-1,few,CASSIGGQGASNEQFF,TGCGCCAGCAGCATTGGAGGACAGGGGGCATCCAATGAGCAGTTCTTC
NA,TRBJ2-1,TRBV11-2,NA,CASSYTVAGPNNEQFF,TGTGCCAGCAGTTACACCGTGGCGGGACCCAACAATGAGCAGTTCTTC
NA,TRBJ2-7,TRBV5-1,NA,CASSSNAGAAYEQYF,TGCGCCAGCAGCTCTAACGCGGGGGCCGCCTACGAGCAGTACTTC
TRBD2,TRBJ2-1,TRBV2,few,CASRRLAGGNNEQFF,TGTGCCAGCAGGAGACTAGCGGGAGGGAACAATGAGCAGTTCTTC
TRBD1,TRBJ2-1,TRBV12-3/TRBV12-4,NA,CATGTGGYNEQFF,TGTGCGACCGGGACAGGGGGTTACAATGAGCAGTTCTTC
TRBD1,TRBJ1-5,TRBV5-1,NA,CASSLVYLGQGRIWDQPQHF,TGCGCCAGCAGCTTGGTTTACCTCGGACAGGGAAGGATTTGGGATCAGCCCCAGCATTTT
TRBD2,TRBJ2-1,TRBV7-7,once,CASSLGLAAYNEQFF,TGTGCTAGCAGTCTCGGACTAGCGGCTTACAATGAGCAGTTCTTC
TRBD1,TRBJ1-2,TRBV6-5,NA,CASTPTRTGYGYTF,TGTGCCAGCACGCCCACCCGGACAGGCTATGGCTACACCTTC
NA,TRBJ2-1,TRBV28,NA,CASSLMSGTNLANWFF,TGTGCCAGCAGTTTAATGAGCGGAACCAACCTGGCCAATTGGTTCTTC
TRBD2,TRBJ2-7,TRBV13,NA,CASSQLPGLQSEQYF,TGTGCCAGCAGCCAACTCCCGGGACTACAGTCGGAGCAGTACTTC
TRBD1,TRBJ2-7,TRBV29-1,NA,CSVEFTGGAQQYF,TGCAGCGTTGAATTTACAGGGGGCGCCCAGCAGTACTTC
NA,TRBJ2-7,TRBV7-5,NA,CARSLKGGVGHSYEQYF,TGTGCCAGAAGCTTAAAAGGCGGGGTCGGCCACTCCTACGAGCAGTACTTC
TRBD1,TRBJ2-7,TRBV10-3,NA,CAISSQGYEQYF,TGTGCCATCAGTTCACAGGGGTACGAGCAGTACTTC
NA,TRBJ2-5,TRBV6-5,NA,CASSDRDSKETQYF,TGTGCCAGCAGCGACCGGGACTCCAAAGAGACCCAGTACTTC
NA,TRBJ1-5,TRBV15,NA,CATSRDLAQPQHF,TGTGCCACCAGCAGAGATCTGGCTCAGCCCCAGCATTTT
NA,TRBJ1-5,TRBV27,NA,CASSSGVNQPQHF,TGTGCCAGCAGTTCCGGGGTCAATCAGCCCCAGCATTTT
TRBD1,TRBJ1-4,TRBV5-1,NA,CASSFRGQDEKLFF,TGCGCCAGCAGCTTCAGGGGGCAGGACGAAAAACTGTTTTTT
TRBD2,TRBJ2-7,TRBV3-1/TRBV3-2,NA,CASSPSGLAGTEQYF,TGTGCCAGCAGCCCTTCAGGACTAGCTGGCACGGAGCAGTACTTC
NA,TRBJ1-3,TRBV19,NA,CASSMGHSGNTIYF,TGTGCCAGTAGTATGGGCCACTCTGGAAACACCATATATTTT
TRBD1,TRBJ1-5,TRBV2,NA,CASSGTGVWQPQHF,TGTGCCAGCAGTGGGACAGGAGTCTGGCAGCCCCAGCATTTT
NA,TRBJ1-6,TRBV7-9,NA,CATHRQDPNSPLHF,TGTGCCACCCACCGACAGGACCCTAATTCACCCCTCCACTTT
NA,TRBJ1-4,TRBV19,NA,CASSMGSATNEKLFF,TGTGCCAGTAGTATGGGCAGTGCAACTAATGAAAAACTGTTTTTT
TRBD1,TRBJ2-1,TRBV11-3,NA,CASSSSGTGYNEQFF,TGTGCCAGCAGCTCCTCCGGGACAGGATACAATGAGCAGTTCTTC
TRBD1,TRBJ2-5,TRBV6-2/TRBV6-3,NA,CASSHIGQGARLAGEFPGETQYF,TGTGCCAGCAGCCACATAGGACAGGGGGCCCGGCTAGCGGGTGAATTTCCGGGAGAGACCCAGTACTTC
TRBD2,TRBJ2-7,TRBV28,NA,CASSLTAGGPREQYF,TGTGCCAGCAGTCTCACAGCGGGAGGGCCGAGGGAGCAGTACTTC
NA,TRBJ2-3,TRBV10-3,NA,CAISEGHTQYF,TGTGCCATCAGTGAGGGGCATACGCAGTATTTT
TRBD2,TRBJ2-2,TRBV9,NA,CASNPLAGGTGELFF,TGTGCCAGCAACCCACTAGCGGGCGGCACCGGGGAGCTGTTTTTT
NA,TRBJ1-4,TRBV6-5,NA,CASSYSTMVTEKLFF,TGTGCCAGCAGTTACTCGACCATGGTGACAGAAAAACTGTTTTTT
NA,TRBJ1-3,TRBV28,NA,CASSSLLSVSSGNTIYF,TGTGCCAGCAGCTCTCTCTTGTCGGTATCCTCTGGAAACACCATATATTTT
NA,TRBJ1-2,TRBV9,NA,CASSVGRGLGGYTF,TGTGCCAGCAGCGTAGGGAGGGGTTTAGGGGGCTACACCTTC
NA,TRBJ2-7,TRBV15,NA,CATSGRYKYEQYF,TGTGCCACCAGCGGTAGATATAAGTACGAGCAGTACTTC
NA,TRBJ1-1,TRBV29-1,once,CSVMTVANTEAFF,TGCAGCGTAATGACAGTGGCGAACACTGAAGCTTTCTTT
NA,TRBJ1-1,TRBV30,NA,CAWSRRVDTEAFF,TGTGCCTGGAGTAGGAGGGTGGACACTGAAGCTTTCTTT
TRBD1,TRBJ2-4,TRBV5-4,once,CASSQDRASDIQYF,TGTGCCAGCAGCCAGGACAGGGCGAGCGACATTCAGTACTTC